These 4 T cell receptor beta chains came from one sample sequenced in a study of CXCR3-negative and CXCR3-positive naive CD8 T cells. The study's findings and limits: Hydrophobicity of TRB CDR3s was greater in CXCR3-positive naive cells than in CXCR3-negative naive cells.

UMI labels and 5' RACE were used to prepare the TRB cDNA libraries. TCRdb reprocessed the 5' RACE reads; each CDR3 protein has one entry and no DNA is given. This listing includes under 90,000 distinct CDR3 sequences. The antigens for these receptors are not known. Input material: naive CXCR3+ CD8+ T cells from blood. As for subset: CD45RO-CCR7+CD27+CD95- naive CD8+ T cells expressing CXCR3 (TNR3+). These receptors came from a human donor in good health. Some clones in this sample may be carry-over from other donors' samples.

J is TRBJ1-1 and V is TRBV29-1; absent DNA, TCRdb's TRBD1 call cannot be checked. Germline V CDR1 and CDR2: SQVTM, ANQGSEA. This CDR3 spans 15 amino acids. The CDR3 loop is CSVEIWDSMNTEAFF. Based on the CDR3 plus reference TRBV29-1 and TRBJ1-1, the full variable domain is SAVISQKPSRDICQRGTSLTIQCQVDSQVTMMFWYRQQPGQSLTLIATANQGSEATYESGFVIDKFPISRPNLTFSTLTVSNMSPEDSSIYLCSVEIWDSMNTEAFFGQGTRLTVV.

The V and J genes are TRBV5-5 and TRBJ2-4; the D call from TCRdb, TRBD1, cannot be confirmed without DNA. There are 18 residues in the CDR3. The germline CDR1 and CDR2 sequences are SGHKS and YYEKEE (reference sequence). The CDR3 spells CASSPGALVSPAKNIQYF.

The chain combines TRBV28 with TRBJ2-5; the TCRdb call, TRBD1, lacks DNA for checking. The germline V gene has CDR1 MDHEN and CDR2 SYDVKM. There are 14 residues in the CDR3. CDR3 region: CASSNRDGRETQYF.

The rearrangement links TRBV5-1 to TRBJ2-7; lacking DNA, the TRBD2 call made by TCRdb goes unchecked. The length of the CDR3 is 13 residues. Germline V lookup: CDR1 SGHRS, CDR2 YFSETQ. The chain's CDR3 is CASSLGANYEQHF.